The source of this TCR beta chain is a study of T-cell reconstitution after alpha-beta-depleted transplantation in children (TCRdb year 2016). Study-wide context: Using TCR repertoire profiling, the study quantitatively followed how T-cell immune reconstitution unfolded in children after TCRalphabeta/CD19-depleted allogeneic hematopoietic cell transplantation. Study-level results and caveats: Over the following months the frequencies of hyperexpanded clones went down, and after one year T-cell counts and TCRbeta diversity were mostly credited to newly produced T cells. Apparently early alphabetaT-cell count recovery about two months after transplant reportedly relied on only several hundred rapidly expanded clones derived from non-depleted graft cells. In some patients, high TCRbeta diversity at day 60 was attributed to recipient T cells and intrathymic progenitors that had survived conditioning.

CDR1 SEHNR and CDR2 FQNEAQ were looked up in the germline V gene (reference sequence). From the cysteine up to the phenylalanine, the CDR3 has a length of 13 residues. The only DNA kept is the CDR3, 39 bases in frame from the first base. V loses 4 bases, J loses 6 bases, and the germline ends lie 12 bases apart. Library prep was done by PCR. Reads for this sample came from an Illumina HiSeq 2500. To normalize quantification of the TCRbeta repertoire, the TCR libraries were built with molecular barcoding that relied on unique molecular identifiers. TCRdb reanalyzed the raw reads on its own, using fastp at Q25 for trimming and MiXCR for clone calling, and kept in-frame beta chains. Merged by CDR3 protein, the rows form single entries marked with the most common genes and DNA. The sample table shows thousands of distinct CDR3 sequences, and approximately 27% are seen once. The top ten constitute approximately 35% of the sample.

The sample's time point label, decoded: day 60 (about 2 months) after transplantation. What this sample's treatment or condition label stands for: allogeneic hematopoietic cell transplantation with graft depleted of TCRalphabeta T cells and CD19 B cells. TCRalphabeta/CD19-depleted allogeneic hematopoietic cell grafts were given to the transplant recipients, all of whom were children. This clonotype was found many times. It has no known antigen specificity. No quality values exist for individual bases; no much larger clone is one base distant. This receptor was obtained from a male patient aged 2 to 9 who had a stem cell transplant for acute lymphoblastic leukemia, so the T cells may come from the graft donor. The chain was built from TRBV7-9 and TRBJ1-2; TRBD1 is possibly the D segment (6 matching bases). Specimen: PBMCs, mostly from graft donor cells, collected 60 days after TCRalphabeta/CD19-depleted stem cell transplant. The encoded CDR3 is CASSSGVLDGYTF. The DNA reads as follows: TGTGCCAGCAGCTCAGGGGTTTTGGATGGCTACACCTTC.